These T cell receptor beta chains were read from a single sample in a study of blood T cell repertoires in COVID-19. Method: immunoSEQ multiplex PCR; TCRdb's copy keeps in-frame clones and lacks some. The data show roughly 300,000 clones, 65% to 90% seen once. The sample taken for sequencing was peripheral blood. These TCRs come from a human donor in a cohort sampled during active COVID-19. Both conserved end residues are part of each CDR3. D genes are given only for firm matches.

V	D	CDR3
TRBV18	TRBD1	CASSSTGGGTDTQYF
TRBV9	NA	CASSPFSSTTYEQYF
TRBV30	NA	CAWMPGGLNTEAFF
TRBV6-2/TRBV6-3	TRBD2	CASSYTWELAGASPYNEQFF
TRBV18	TRBD2	CASFPSGRSETGELFF
TRBV4-2	TRBD1	CASSQDLAGTVPNEKLFF
TRBV7-2	NA	CASSSVMTSSRTDTQYF
TRBV5-4	TRBD1	CASSSTGAYGYTF
TRBV5-5	TRBD1	CASSATGGTYNEQFF
TRBV18	NA	CASSPNYATGANVLTF
TRBV18	TRBD2	CASSLLAGSETQYF
TRBV5-1	NA	CASSTGNTEAFF
TRBV4-2	NA	CASSQDGGGDQETQYF